These 18 T cell receptor beta chains share one sample of origin, sequenced in a study of graft-versus-host responses after intestinal transplantation. Antigens of these TCRs are unknown. Data came from immunoSEQ multiplex PCR; TCRdb stores just in-frame clones and leaves some out. The sample shows around 110,000 clones, 90% of them seen only once. Sequencing used unstimulated CD4+ T cells sorted from spleen or lymph node cells, obtained before intestinal transplant. The origin of the receptors is a human donor who received an intestinal transplant.

The V gene is TRBV19, the J gene TRBJ2-2, with D perhaps TRBD2 (6 bases). V lost 5 bases to trimming and J lost 5 bases, with 15 bases between them. CDR1 is LNHDA and CDR2 is SQIVND in the germline V gene (reference sequence). The CDR3 extends over 15 amino acids. CDR3 sequence: CASSFYWEETGELFF. The CDR3 bases are TGTGCCAGTAGTTTTTACTGGGAGGAGACCGGGGAGCTGTTTTTT.

The V call is TRBV9, the J call TRBJ2-6; tentative D call: TRBD2 (5 bases). V lost 2 bases and J 2 bases, leaving 8 bases between the germline ends. CDR1 is SGDLS, CDR2 YYNGEE, per germline. The CDR3 totals 15 residues. This CDR3 is CASSVGVTGANVLTF. The CDR3, as DNA: TGTGCCAGCAGCGTCGGGGTAACTGGGGCCAACGTCCTGACTTTC. Together with reference TRBV9 and TRBJ2-6, the CDR3 gives the full variable domain: DSGVTQTPKHLITATGQRVTLRCSPRSGDLSVYWYQQSLDQGLQFLIQYYNGEERAKGNILERFSAQQFPDLHSELNLSSLELGDSALYFCASSVGVTGANVLTFGAGSRLTVL.

The V call is TRBV7-3, the J call TRBJ2-1; D is ambiguous. CDR1 is SGHTA and CDR2 is FQGTGA in the germline V gene. V lost 2 bases, J lost 3 bases, and 5 bases lay in between. The CDR3 runs 13 residues. Here the CDR3 DNA reads TGTGCCAGCAGCTTATCCGGCTACAATGAGCAGTTCTTC. Translated, it gives CASSLSGYNEQFF.

This clone was picked up one time. Other DNA sequences in this specimen translate into the identical CDR3. V gene TRBV9 combines with J gene TRBJ2-2; D perhaps matches TRBD2 (5 bases). Germline CDR1 SGDLS, CDR2 YYNGEE. Trimming removed 2 bases from V and 1 base from J, with 6 bases in between. The CDR3 extends over 14 amino acids. Here the CDR3 reads CASSVAGNTGELFF. The CDR3 DNA reads TGTGCCAGCAGCGTTGCGGGGAACACCGGGGAGCTGTTTTTT.

This sequence joins TRBV7-9 and TRBJ1-2; D is unresolved. This CDR3 has 13 residues. The germline gives CDR1 SEHNR, CDR2 FQNEAQ (reference sequence). V shed 2 bases and J shed 4 bases, with 8 bases lying between them. CDR3 in amino acids: CASSLMSFYGYTF. DNA for the CDR3: TGTGCCAGCAGCTTAATGTCCTTCTATGGCTACACCTTC.

This rearrangement joins TRBV19 to TRBJ1-2, with TRBD1 matching 7 bases. V was clipped by 8 bases and J by 6 bases; unmatched bases: 12. Per the germline V gene, CDR1 is LNHDA and CDR2 is SQIVND (reference sequence). The CDR3 covers 14 residues. CDR3 coding DNA: TGTGCCAGTTCCCCAGGGGGGCAGTACCATGGCTACACCTTC. It codes for CASSPGGQYHGYTF.

The rearrangement joins TRBV19 to TRBJ1-2, with 8 positions matching TRBD1. Germline V gives CDR1 LNHDA, CDR2 SQIVND (reference sequence). The CDR3 consists of 15 residues. J gave up 5 bases and V 3 bases, and 8 bases lay outside the gene matches. CDR3 amino acids: CASSIPGQGGYGYTF. The CDR3 bases are TGTGCCAGTAGTATCCCCGGACAGGGAGGATATGGCTACACCTTC.

The V gene is TRBV18, the J gene TRBJ1-5, with D possibly TRBD1 on 5 matching bases. The germline CDR1 and CDR2 sequences are KGHSH and LQKENI. This CDR3 has 16 residues. V lost 1 base to trimming and J lost 5 bases, with 15 bases between them. The CDR3, as DNA: TGTGCCAGCTCACCACGGAGGGGCCAGACTCATCAGCCCCAGCATTTT. It is translated as CASSPRRGQTHQPQHF.

The V call is TRBV28, the J call TRBJ1-1, with 7 nucleotides matching TRBD1. After removal of 5 bases from V and 6 bases from J, the junction contained 6 bases not matched to a gene. The CDR3 sequence is 13 residues long. The germline V gene has CDR1 MDHEN and CDR2 SYDVKM. CDR3 bases: TGTGCCAGCAGTCGATACAGGGGATCTGAAGCTTTCTTT. This translates into CASSRYRGSEAFF.

The chain couples TRBV30 to TRBJ2-3; D is possibly TRBD1 (7 bases). CDR3 length: 14 amino acids. V dropped 3 bases and J dropped 3 bases, with 13 bases sitting between them. The germline V gene encodes CDR1 GTSNPN and CDR2 SVGIG (reference sequence). CDR3 DNA sequence: TGTGCCTGGAGGTGGACAGGAGGGACAGATACGCAGTATTTT. Amino acids: CAWRWTGGTDTQYF.

The gene calls are TRBV2 and TRBJ2-2, with 9 nucleotides matching TRBD2. The CDR3 is 14 residues long. Per germline, CDR1 SNHLY and CDR2 FYNNEI. Trimming cost V 6 bases and J 6 bases; bases outside gene matches: 5. The CDR3 DNA is TGTGCCAGCAGGATTAGCGGGAGCGCCGGGGAGCTGTTTTTT. Encoded protein: CASRISGSAGELFF.

The rearrangement uses TRBV2 and TRBJ2-3; 8 bases map to TRBD1. V was pared by 6 bases and J by 0 bases, with 2 bases of the junction left unmatched. CDR3 length equals 14 residues. CDR1 is SNHLY, CDR2 FYNNEI, per germline. In nucleotides, the CDR3 is TGTGCCAGCAGGGGACAGGTTAGCACAGATACGCAGTATTTT. Translated: CASRGQVSTDTQYF.

This chain connects TRBV5-5 to TRBJ2-7, with 8 bases matching TRBD2. Germline trimming cut 0 bases from V and 6 bases from J; bases unmatched to any gene: 8. CDR1 SGHKS and CDR2 YYEKEE come from the germline V gene (reference sequence). There are 15 residues in the CDR3. CDR3 in amino acids: CASSLGAGGDSEQYF. CDR3 coding DNA: TGTGCCAGCAGCTTGGGGGCCGGGGGGGATAGCGAGCAGTACTTC.

The chain has TRBV5-1 and TRBJ2-1, with D perhaps matching TRBD2 (5 bases). Germline assignment: CDR1 SGHRS and CDR2 YFSETQ. The V end was cut by 3 bases, the J end by 7 bases, with 17 bases between. The CDR3 extends over 15 amino acids. Here the CDR3 DNA reads TGCGCCAGCAGCTACCCTAACGGGAAAGGGAATGAGCAGTTCTTC. This codes for CASSYPNGKGNEQFF.

This chain joins TRBV28 and TRBJ1-4; no clear D. V was clipped by 6 bases and J by 6 bases, with 17 bases between them. Germline-derived CDR1 and CDR2 are MDHEN and SYDVKM. The CDR3 has 15 residues. The CDR3 is CASSSTYNFDEKLFF. In DNA form, the CDR3 reads TGTGCCAGCAGCTCCACCTATAACTTTGATGAAAAACTGTTTTTT.

The chain couples TRBV2 to TRBJ1-1, with D unresolved. Germline CDR1 is SNHLY and CDR2 is FYNNEI. The CDR3 is made up of 14 amino acids. The V end lost 6 bases, the J end lost 2 bases, and 13 bases lay between the germline ends. The CDR3 protein is CASSNLGSNTEAFF. The CDR3 DNA sequence: TGTGCCAGCAGCAACCTAGGAAGTAACACTGAAGCTTTCTTT.

The V call is TRBV30, the J call TRBJ1-2; no firm D call. Trimming removed 3 bases from V and 3 bases from J, with 8 bases in between. The germline V gene has CDR1 GTSNPN and CDR2 SVGIG (reference sequence). The CDR3 length is 12 residues. The CDR3 DNA reads as TGTGCCTGGAGGAACACCTACTATGGCTACACCTTC. Translating it yields CAWRNTYYGYTF. Variable domain in full (rest from reference TRBV30 and TRBJ1-2): SQTIHQWPATLVQPVGSPLSLECTVEGTSNPNLYWYRQAAGRGLQLLFYSVGIGQISSEVPQNLSASRPQDRQFILSSKKLLLSDSGFYLCAWRNTYYGYTFGSGTRLTVV.

J is TRBJ2-7 and V is TRBV5-8, with a possible D match to TRBD1 (6 bases). Germline-derived CDR1 and CDR2 are SGHTS and YDEGEE. The length of the CDR3 is 16 residues. Trimming pared 0 bases from V and 4 bases from J, leaving 17 bases between. The chain's CDR3 is CASSLGGLQGPYEQYF. The CDR3, as DNA: TGTGCCAGCAGCTTGGGGGGGTTGCAGGGGCCGTACGAGCAGTACTTC.